This is a list of T cell receptor beta chains from one sample in a study of shared clonotypes between healthy human individuals. Sequenced by immunoSEQ multiplex PCR; TCRdb stores in-frame clones only, minus some. Here the sample spans millions of clones, approximately 94% being singletons. Sequencing was carried out using naive CD8+ T cells sorted from blood. These receptors were taken from a man younger than 35 in good health. Each CDR3 is given with its conserved first and last residue. Each record gives: clone size, V gene, J gene, D gene, CDR3 protein, CDR3 DNA. The D gene is left open where the match is weak. Clone size appears in some rows only: once, few, many, or a class for an expanded clone.

few	TRBV9	TRBJ1-2	.	CASSPGGYYGYTF	TGTGCCAGCAGCCCTGGCGGGTACTATGGCTACACCTTC
.	TRBV21-1	TRBJ2-7	.	CASSNKENSYEQYF	TGTGCCAGCAGCAATAAGGAGAACTCCTACGAGCAGTACTTC
.	TRBV6-1	TRBJ2-7	TRBD1	CASSEARTGGYSYEQYF	TGTGCCAGCAGTGAAGCTAGGACAGGGGGGTACTCCTACGAGCAGTACTTC
.	TRBV27	TRBJ1-4	TRBD1	CASSFLGGSNEKLFF	TGTGCCAGCAGTTTCTTAGGGGGCTCCAATGAAAAACTGTTTTTT
.	TRBV30	TRBJ2-3	TRBD2	CAGTSEGPDTQYF	TGTGCCGGGACTAGCGAAGGCCCAGATACGCAGTATTTT
.	TRBV2	TRBJ1-1	.	CASSPTGGTLNTEAFF	TGTGCCAGCAGTCCAACGGGGGGCACCTTGAACACTGAAGCTTTCTTT
.	TRBV10-2	TRBJ2-6	.	CASSFSGANVLTF	TGCGCCAGCAGCTTCTCTGGGGCCAACGTCCTGACTTTC
.	TRBV30	TRBJ1-1	.	CAWTTQGSAEAFF	TGTGCCTGGACTACTCAGGGCTCCGCTGAAGCTTTCTTT
.	TRBV10-2	TRBJ1-5	TRBD1	CASSESGGKQPQHF	TGCGCCAGCAGTGAGTCAGGGGGCAAGCAGCCCCAGCATTTT
.	TRBV5-6	TRBJ2-7	.	CASRPRDISPYEQYF	TGTGCCAGCAGGCCCCGGGACATCTCTCCCTACGAGCAGTACTTC
.	TRBV30	TRBJ1-2	.	CATLGQTKNYGYTF	TGTGCCACCCTAGGACAGACGAAAAACTATGGCTACACCTTC
.	TRBV19	TRBJ2-1	.	CASRAGANEQFF	TGTGCCAGTCGGGCGGGGGCCAATGAGCAGTTCTTC
.	TRBV4-3	TRBJ2-3	TRBD2	CASSQEEGGPGDTQYF	TGCGCCAGCAGCCAAGAGGAGGGAGGGCCCGGAGATACGCAGTATTTT
.	TRBV5-1	TRBJ2-1	.	CASSPVGLPHEQFF	TGCGCCAGCAGCCCCGTTGGCCTACCCCATGAGCAGTTCTTC
.	TRBV4-1	TRBJ2-5	.	CASSLDRRETQYF	TGCGCCAGCAGCCTGGACCGGCGAGAGACCCAGTACTTC
.	TRBV4-1	TRBJ1-5	.	CASSQAKNQPQHF	TGCGCCAGCAGCCAAGCCAAGAATCAGCCCCAGCATTTT